These 30 T cell receptor beta chains share one sample of origin, sequenced in a study of response to subunit inactivated influenza vaccine. TCRdb itself ran the RT-PCR reads through MiXCR, one entry per CDR3 protein. This repertoire shows about 540,000 distinct CDR3 sequences, 20% to 25% found once; its top ten account for 2.5% to 3%. Another study also made use of these data, one on T cells expressing NK-cell markers. That source adds: For TCR beta, cDNA was produced by 5'RACE template switching with UMIs.

Sequencing was performed on CD4+ T cells sorted from PBMCs, taken less than 13 days after vaccination. Receptors were obtained from a man in his fifties or sixties who received an inactivated influenza vaccine.

This clonotype was seen a handful of times. V and J are TRBV7-3 and TRBJ2-1; 7 nucleotides align to TRBD2. This CDR3 region has 15 residues. The ends lost 2 bases at V and 2 bases at J; junction bases unmatched: 3. Germline V lookup: CDR1 SGHTA, CDR2 FQGTGA. CDR3 loop: CASSLSGRAYNEQFF. In nucleotides, the CDR3 is TGTGCCAGCAGCTTATCGGGGAGGGCCTACAATGAGCAGTTCTTC.

In this sample, this clonotype turned up a few times. The rearrangement uses TRBV20-1 and TRBJ1-5; D gene uncertain. Germline values: CDR1 DFQATT, CDR2 SNEGSKA (reference sequence). The CDR3 consists of 13 residues. The V end was cut by 3 bases, the J end by 3 bases, with 9 bases between. The CDR3 region is CSASPGNNQPQHF. The CDR3 nucleotides read TGCAGTGCTAGCCCAGGAAACAATCAGCCCCAGCATTTT.

This clonotype was seen a few times. The CDR3 sequence is CASSFSTVQETQYF. Written as DNA, the CDR3 is TGCGCCAGCAGCTTCTCGACTGTCCAAGAGACCCAGTACTTC. V and J are TRBV5-1 and TRBJ2-5; D not resolved. The V end was cut by 2 bases, the J end by 1 base, with 9 bases between. This CDR3 contains 14 residues. CDR1 and CDR2 from the germline V gene are SGHRS and YFSETQ.

The chain uses TRBV18 and TRBJ2-7; TRBD2 might be the D (6 bases). Germline CDR1 KGHSH, CDR2 LQKENI. V was clipped by 4 bases and J by 3 bases, with 16 bases between them. This CDR3 contains 15 residues. CDR3 sequence reads: CASSRPRGGIYEQYF. The CDR3 coding sequence is TGTGCCAGCTCACGCCCTAGGGGCGGGATCTACGAGCAGTACTTC.

This clonotype came up many times. The rearrangement uses TRBV5-1 and TRBJ2-1, with TRBD1 identical over 7 bases. V lost 3 bases to trimming and J lost 6 bases; unmatched junction nucleotides: 9. The CDR3 runs to 15 residues. Germline loops: CDR1 SGHRS, CDR2 YFSETQ. In nucleotides, the CDR3 is TGCGCCAGCAGCTGGGGGATGGGACAGAGCAATGAGCAGTTCTTC. Protein sequence: CASSWGMGQSNEQFF.

This clonotype was seen more than once but under ten times. The rearrangement links TRBV4-1 to TRBJ2-2; 9 bases are shared with TRBD2. V trimming: 1 base; J trimming: 5 bases; junction bases outside the gene matches: 8. This CDR3 has 17 residues. Germline CDR1 and CDR2: MGHRA and YSYEKL. The CDR3 DNA reads TGCGCCAGCAGCCAAGGAGCGGGGGGCCAGGGAACCGGGGAGCTGTTTTTT. It is translated as CASSQGAGGQGTGELFF.

The chain has TRBV25-1 and TRBJ1-1, with TRBD1 matching over 8 bases. Germline-derived CDR1 and CDR2 are MGHDK and SYGVNS. Germline trimming cut 9 bases from V and 0 bases from J; bases unmatched to any gene: 15. This CDR3 contains 17 residues. The CDR3 loop is CASLPSRGLEMNTEAFF. CDR3 bases: TGTGCCAGTCTACCCTCCAGGGGGCTTGAAATGAACACTGAAGCTTTCTTT.

The chain recombines TRBV5-1 with TRBJ2-7; 7 nucleotides match TRBD1. CDR1 SGHRS and CDR2 YFSETQ come from the germline V gene. The CDR3 extends over 15 amino acids. Losses at the gene ends were 4 bases for V and 2 bases for J; bases not matched to a gene: 9. CDR3 DNA sequence: TGCGCCAGCAGCACATCCTCCGGGACAGCCTACGAGCAGTACTTC. As protein: CASSTSSGTAYEQYF.

The chain links TRBV6-2 or TRBV6-3 to TRBJ2-4; D is unclear. Between the trimmed V and J ends, which lost 6 bases and 1 base, there was a span of 10 bases. Germline values: CDR1 MNHEY, CDR2 SVGEGT. This CDR3 comprises 14 residues. CDR3: CASRSGAAKNIQYF. CDR3 bases: TGTGCCAGCAGGTCCGGCGCGGCCAAAAACATTCAGTACTTC.

The chain combines TRBV30 with TRBJ1-5; TRBD1 is a possible D gene (5 bases). Germline CDR1 reads GTSNPN; CDR2 reads SVGIG (reference sequence). The V gene lost 3 bases and the J gene lost 0 bases, with 12 bases spanning the gap. The CDR3 sequence is 15 residues long. The CDR3, as DNA: TGTGCCTGGAGCGAAGGGGTTTATAGCAATCAGCCCCAGCATTTT. Its translation is CAWSEGVYSNQPQHF.

CDR3 loop: CASSQAVLAFGNEQFF. The CDR3 coding sequence is TGTGCCAGCAGCCAAGCCGTTCTAGCGTTCGGCAATGAGCAGTTCTTC. This chain connects TRBV14 to TRBJ2-1, with D perhaps TRBD2 (6 bases). Germline V CDR1 and CDR2: SGHDN, FVKESK. V was shortened by 1 base and J by 6 bases, with 16 bases between the two germline ends. The CDR3 extends over 16 amino acids. The whole variable domain, remainder taken from reference TRBV14 and TRBJ2-1, is EAGVTQFPSHSVIEKGQTVTLRCDPISGHDNLYWYRRVMGKEIKFLLHFVKESKQDESGMPNNRFLAERTGGTYSTLKVQPAELEDSGVYFCASSQAVLAFGNEQFFGPGTRLTVL.

This chain joins TRBV12-3 or TRBV12-4 and TRBJ2-7; TRBD1 is a possible D gene (6 bases). This CDR3 has 14 residues. Trimming left V 4 bases short and J 6 bases short, with 16 bases between. The CDR3, as DNA: TGTGCCAGCAGTTACGGACAGTTACGCTCCGAGCAGTACTTC. It yields the protein CASSYGQLRSEQYF.

Only a few counts were recorded for this clonotype. This rearrangement joins TRBV5-5 to TRBJ2-3, with D unclear. Trimming left V 4 bases short and J 4 bases short, with 7 bases between. This CDR3 comprises 12 residues. The germline V gene has CDR1 SGHKS and CDR2 YYEKEE (reference sequence). CDR3 loop: CASSQVSDTQYF. The CDR3 region has the DNA TGTGCCAGCAGCCAAGTTTCAGATACGCAGTATTTT.

This clonotype was found a few times. The genes are TRBV20-1 and TRBJ2-5; unclear D gene. The germline V and J ends were trimmed by 2 bases and 2 bases, with 9 bases remaining between them. The CDR3 length is 13 residues. Germline CDR1 and CDR2: DFQATT and SNEGSKA (reference sequence). CDR3 in amino acids: CSARTLRQETQYF. In nucleotides, the CDR3 is TGCAGTGCTAGAACACTAAGACAAGAGACCCAGTACTTC.

V is TRBV29-1 and J is TRBJ2-7, with D maybe TRBD1 (5 bases). CDR3 length: 15 amino acids. Looked up from germline, CDR1 is SQVTM and CDR2 is ANQGSEA. V gave up 4 bases and J gave up 1 base, with 17 bases separating them. The CDR3 loop is CSVAHTGAVSYEQYF. DNA of the CDR3: TGCAGCGTTGCCCATACAGGAGCCGTTTCCTACGAGCAGTACTTC.

The rearrangement joins TRBV10-3 to TRBJ2-1; TRBD2 is a possible D gene (5 bases). CDR1 is ENHRY, CDR2 SYGVKD, per germline. Trimming left V 3 bases short and J 2 bases short, with 11 bases between. The CDR3 runs to 15 residues. The CDR3 reads CAISEGRGTYNEQFF. The CDR3 DNA sequence: TGTGCCATCAGTGAAGGCCGAGGGACCTACAATGAGCAGTTCTTC.

This clonotype was counted many times. The chain employs TRBV29-1 and TRBJ2-1; no clear D. Trimming stripped 5 bases from V and 2 bases from J, with 10 bases between. The CDR3 extends over 13 amino acids. In germline, CDR1 is SQVTM, CDR2 ANQGSEA. The CDR3 bases are TGCAGCGTTCGGCAGGCCACCTACAATGAGCAGTTCTTC. Amino acid sequence: CSVRQATYNEQFF.

This clonotype has a handful of counts. The V and J genes are TRBV7-2 and TRBJ2-2; possibly TRBD1 for D (6 bases). The CDR3 consists of 15 residues. Germline CDR1 is SGHTA and CDR2 is FQGNSA. Trimming stripped 1 base from V and 4 bases from J, with 10 bases between. CDR3 nucleotides: TGTGCCAGCAGCTTAGTTATCAGGGGCACCGGGGAGCTGTTTTTT. Its translation: CASSLVIRGTGELFF.

With respect to this clonotype: A much more abundant neighbour one base away suggests this may be a read error. The gene calls are TRBV6-2 or TRBV6-3 and TRBJ1-1; TRBD1 agrees at 7 bases. Germline V gene data show CDR1 as MNHEY and CDR2 as SVGEGT. The J segment lost 1 base and the V segment lost 6 bases, leaving 5 bases of the junction unmatched. This CDR3 region has 14 residues. This CDR3 reads CASSSGQSNTEAFF. The CDR3 nucleotides are TGTGCCAGCAGCTCGGGACAGTCGAACACTGAAGCTTTCTTT.

This clonotype was counted at least ten times. The chain joins TRBV7-3 to TRBJ2-2; 7 bases line up with TRBD1. The CDR3 contains 15 residues. Trimming removed 6 bases from V and 4 bases from J; junction bases left unmatched: 8. Germline V gene lookup returns CDR1 SGHTA and CDR2 FQGTGA. Here the CDR3 DNA reads TGTGCCAGCAGGCTAACACAGGGGACCACCGGGGAGCTGTTTTTT. Protein product: CASRLTQGTTGELFF.

The J gene is TRBJ1-5, the V gene TRBV15; the D gene is possibly TRBD1 (6 bases). Germline CDR1 reads LNHNV; CDR2 reads YYDKDF (reference sequence). Trimming stripped 2 bases from V and 4 bases from J, with 12 bases between. This CDR3 contains 15 residues. CDR3 coding DNA: TGTGCCACCAGCAGAAACAGGGTTAGGAATCAGCCCCAGCATTTT. Protein: CATSRNRVRNQPQHF.

In its sample, this clonotype was seen a few times. The chain carries TRBV28 and TRBJ2-2; the match to TRBD2 covers 7 bases. Germline V lookup: CDR1 MDHEN, CDR2 SYDVKM. The CDR3 runs 12 residues. Unmatched junction bases numbered 4, after V lost 8 bases and J lost 7 bases. The CDR3 coding sequence is TGTGCCAGCGGACTAGGGTTCGGGGAGCTGTTTTTT. Translated: CASGLGFGELFF.

This chain links TRBV6-5 with TRBJ2-5; D is unresolved. Deletions cut 0 bases from V and 0 bases from J, with 8 bases between. CDR1 MNHEY and CDR2 SVGAGI come from the germline V gene. This CDR3 has 15 residues. The CDR3: CASSYSGADQETQYF. CDR3 bases: TGTGCCAGCAGTTACTCGGGTGCAGACCAAGAGACCCAGTACTTC.

The chain has TRBV6-2 or TRBV6-3 and TRBJ2-5, with unresolved D. The V gene's germline CDR1 is MNHEY and CDR2 SVGEGT. The CDR3 has 11 residues. Trimming left V 6 bases short and J 6 bases short, with 8 bases between. The DNA of the CDR3 is TGTGCCAGCAGCACGCGAAAGACCCAGTACTTC. It encodes CASSTRKTQYF.

This clonotype has more than one count but fewer than ten. V and J are TRBV5-1 and TRBJ2-1, with D uncertain. This CDR3 region has 13 residues. Trimming stripped 4 bases from V and 4 bases from J, with 9 bases between. Germline V gene data show CDR1 as SGHRS and CDR2 as YFSETQ. This CDR3 reads CASSIGIYNEQFF. DNA for the CDR3: TGCGCCAGCAGCATAGGGATTTACAATGAGCAGTTCTTC. Full variable domain (outside the CDR3, taken from reference TRBV5-1 and TRBJ2-1): KAGVTQTPRYLIKTRGQQVTLSCSPISGHRSVSWYQQTPGQGLQFLFEYFSETQRNKGNFPGRFSGRQFSNSRSEMNVSTLELGDSALYLCASSIGIYNEQFFGPGTRLTVL.

The chain links TRBV6-1 to TRBJ2-7; D unresolved. This CDR3 region has 14 residues. Trimming pared 2 bases from V and 2 bases from J, leaving 10 bases between. Germline V gene sequence: CDR1 MNHNS, CDR2 SASEGT. CDR3 sequence reads: CASSEHSVTYEQYF. In DNA form, the CDR3 reads TGTGCCAGCAGTGAACATTCCGTTACCTACGAGCAGTACTTC.

The rearrangement joins TRBV20-1 to TRBJ2-2; D possibly matches TRBD1 or TRBD2 (5 bases each). The V gene lost 3 bases and the J gene lost 4 bases, with 15 bases spanning the gap. The germline V gene encodes CDR1 DFQATT and CDR2 SNEGSKA (reference sequence). The CDR3 is made up of 15 amino acids. This CDR3 reads CSARRGDGGTGELFF. Written as DNA, the CDR3 is TGCAGTGCTAGGAGAGGGGATGGAGGCACCGGGGAGCTGTTTTTT.

This clonotype was counted between two and nine times. The chain links TRBV29-1 to TRBJ2-7; no clear D gene. Germline lookup yields CDR1 SQVTM and CDR2 ANQGSEA. Trimming took 7 bases from V and 5 from J, leaving 18 bases between them. The CDR3 length is 13 residues. CDR3 sequence (DNA): TGCAGCGCCGTCGAACCACGCAACCACGAGCAGTACTTC. Protein: CSAVEPRNHEQYF.

The table lists this clonotype with a few counts. The CDR3 reads CASSSSDLTGANVLTF. CDR3 DNA sequence: TGTGCCAGCAGTTCCTCAGACTTAACTGGGGCCAACGTCCTGACTTTC. The chain combines TRBV12-3 or TRBV12-4 with TRBJ2-6; D is uncertain. CDR3 length equals 16 residues. With 4 bases removed from V and 2 bases from J, the gap between germline ends came to 12 bases.

This chain uses TRBV2 with TRBJ1-4; 8 bases align to TRBD1. The CDR3 has 15 amino acids. V shed 5 bases and J 11 bases; nucleotides not matched to a gene: 13. In germline, CDR1 is SNHLY, CDR2 FYNNEI. The CDR3 nucleotides read TGTGCCAGCAGTCCTATTGGGACAGGTCGGCTCAAACTGTTTTTT. Residues: CASSPIGTGRLKLFF.